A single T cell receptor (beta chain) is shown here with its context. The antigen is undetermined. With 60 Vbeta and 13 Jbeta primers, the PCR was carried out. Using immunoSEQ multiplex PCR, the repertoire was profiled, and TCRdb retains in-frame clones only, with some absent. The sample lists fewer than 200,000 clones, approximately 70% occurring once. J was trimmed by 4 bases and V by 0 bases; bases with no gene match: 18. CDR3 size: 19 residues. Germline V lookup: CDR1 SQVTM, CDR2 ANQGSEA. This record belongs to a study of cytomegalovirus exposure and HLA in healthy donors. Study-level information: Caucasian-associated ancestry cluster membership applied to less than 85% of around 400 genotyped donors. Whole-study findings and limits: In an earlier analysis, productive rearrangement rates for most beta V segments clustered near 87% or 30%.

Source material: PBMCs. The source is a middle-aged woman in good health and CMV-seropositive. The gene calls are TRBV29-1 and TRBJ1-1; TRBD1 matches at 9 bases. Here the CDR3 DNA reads TGCAGCGTTGAAGATATCTGGGGGACAGGGTACTTTTTGGTCACTGAAGCTTTCTTT. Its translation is CSVEDIWGTGYFLVTEAFF.